This T cell receptor beta chain is from a study of response to subunit inactivated influenza vaccine. This clonotype was counted ten times or more. Its antigen is unknown. The V gene lost 2 bases and the J gene lost 1 base, with 9 bases spanning the gap. CDR1 is MNHEY and CDR2 is SVGEGT in the germline V gene. The CDR3 has 15 amino acids. Study observations and caveats: The authors proposed limited new T cell recruitment per seasonal influenza vaccination.

MiXCR, run by TCRdb on the RT-PCR reads, gives a single entry per CDR3 protein. Of 600,000 to 700,000 distinct CDR3 sequences listed, 12% to 15% are singletons. The sample consisted of PBMCs from blood, taken 14 to 15 days before vaccination. The receptor was isolated from a man in his fifties who received an inactivated influenza vaccine. The chain recombines TRBV6-2 or TRBV6-3 with TRBJ2-1; D is possibly TRBD2 (6 bases). CDR3 DNA: TGTGCCAGCAGTTACGAAGCGGGTTCCTACAATGAGCAGTTCTTC. It specifies CASSYEAGSYNEQFF.